The sample holds one count of the clone carrying this TCR beta chain. Its antigen is as yet unknown. Germline V gives CDR1 GTSNPN, CDR2 SVGIG (reference sequence). The length of the CDR3 is 13 residues. The V gene end was trimmed by 3 bases and the J gene end by 4 bases; junction bases not matched to a gene: 5. This record belongs to a study of cytomegalovirus exposure and HLA in healthy donors. A multiplex PCR was run with 60 Vbeta primers and 13 Jbeta primers. Data came from immunoSEQ multiplex PCR; TCRdb stores just in-frame clones and leaves some out. The sample records about 120,000 clones, around 76% being singletons. General observations from the study: Across all donors, roughly uniform sequencing depth was an assumption of the presence/absence analyses. TRBV6-2, TRBV6-3 and some other V segments were unresolvable in 87-base-pair reads. Later on, a genetic analysis was performed. It linked a missense variant in DCLRE1C with V- and J-gene trimming of TCR beta.

The genes are TRBV30 and TRBJ1-1, with 7 nucleotides matching TRBD1. This clonotype was sampled from a man in his sixties in good health and CMV-seropositive. The sample consisted of PBMCs. This chain's CDR3 is CAWSRQGITEAFF. Written as DNA, the CDR3 is TGTGCCTGGAGCCGACAGGGAATCACTGAAGCTTTCTTT.